The rows below give T cell receptor beta chains drawn from one sample of a study of somatic mutations in cytotoxic T cells in rheumatoid arthritis. Method: immunoSEQ multiplex PCR; TCRdb's copy keeps in-frame clones and lacks some. The table lists some 16,000 clones, approximately 80% of them singletons. The sample taken for sequencing was CD8+ T cells sorted from blood. These receptors originate from an adult with rheumatoid arthritis. CDR3s include the opening cysteine and the closing phenylalanine or tryptophan. D genes are given only for firm matches. A clone size is listed for some rows: how often the clone was seen (once, few, many), or a class if it is expanded.

size | D | J | V | length | DNA | CDR3
NA | TRBD2 | TRBJ2-1 | TRBV27 | 15 | TGTGCCAGCAGGGAGCTAGCGGGGGGGAAGAATGAGCAGTTCTTC | CASRELAGGKNEQFF
NA | NA | TRBJ2-2 | TRBV6-6 | 14 | TGTGCCAGCAGCTATACGGGGGCCACCGGGGAGCTGTTTTTT | CASSYTGATGELFF
NA | NA | TRBJ2-1 | TRBV5-5 | 13 | TGTGCCAGCAGCTTTGGGACTTACAATGAGCAGTTCTTC | CASSFGTYNEQFF
once | TRBD2 | TRBJ2-3 | TRBV10-3 | 19 | TGTGCCACCGCGCCCCCTCCCCCTAGCGGGGGGCTAGGCACAGATACGCAGTATTTT | CATAPPPPSGGLGTDTQYF
NA | NA | TRBJ2-3 | TRBV29-1 | 15 | TGCAGCGTTGAAATCGGGGGCGCTAGCACAGATACGCAGTATTTT | CSVEIGGASTDTQYF
NA | NA | TRBJ1-2 | TRBV13 | 14 | TGTGCCAGCAGCTTAGCGTACGGGGGCGGCGGCTACACCTTC | CASSLAYGGGGYTF
NA | NA | TRBJ1-1 | TRBV2 | 15 | TGTGCCAGCAGTGGTCCTTGGGGGCAGAACACTGAAGCTTTCTTT | CASSGPWGQNTEAFF
NA | NA | TRBJ1-1 | TRBV11-2 | 15 | TGTGCCAGCAGCTTAGAGTCCCGGGCGAACACTGAAGCTTTCTTT | CASSLESRANTEAFF
NA | TRBD1 | TRBJ2-7 | TRBV9 | 15 | TGTGCCAGCAGCGTAGGTTCAGGACAGGGCCACGAGCAGTACTTC | CASSVGSGQGHEQYF
NA | TRBD2 | TRBJ2-1 | TRBV10-3 | 15 | TGTGCCATCAGTGACCCAGCGGGGCCGTACAATGAGCAGTTCTTC | CAISDPAGPYNEQFF
NA | NA | TRBJ2-7 | TRBV6-6 | 13 | TGTGCCAGCAGTGGACTGGCAGCCTACGAGCAGTACTTC | CASSGLAAYEQYF
NA | NA | TRBJ2-1 | TRBV6-1 | 14 | TGTGCCAGCAGTGAAGGCTGGGCCTACAATGAGCAGTTCTTC | CASSEGWAYNEQFF
NA | NA | TRBJ1-1 | TRBV27 | 14 | TGTGCCAGCAGTTTATCGCACAGGAACACTGAAGCTTTCTTT | CASSLSHRNTEAFF
once | NA | TRBJ2-1 | TRBV5-1 | 16 | TGCGCCAGCAGCTTCCCGGGGTTAGGCGTTTACAATGAGCAGTTCTTC | CASSFPGLGVYNEQFF
NA | TRBD1 | TRBJ2-2 | TRBV7-9 | 19 | TGTGCCAGCAGCCTCCCCCCGCTAGGACAGGGCCCTTACACCGGGGAGCTGTTTTTT | CASSLPPLGQGPYTGELFF
NA | NA | TRBJ2-7 | TRBV10-2 | 13 | TGCGCCAGCAGTGAGTCTAGGGGGAGGGAGCAGTACTTC | CASSESRGREQYF
few | NA | TRBJ2-7 | TRBV4-2 | 16 | TGTGCCAGCAGCCCCTCAGGGAGGGGGGCGAATTACGAGCAGTACTTC | CASSPSGRGANYEQYF
few | NA | TRBJ1-5 | TRBV18 | 15 | TGTGCCAGCCGCCAAAACAGAGATAGCAATCAGCCCCAGCATTTT | CASRQNRDSNQPQHF
NA | TRBD1 | TRBJ2-7 | TRBV5-5 | 14 | TGTGCCAGCAGCTTGACACAGGGGCTGGACGAGCAGTACTTC | CASSLTQGLDEQYF
NA | NA | TRBJ2-2 | TRBV30 | 14 | TGTGCCTGGGCCGGCAGGGGGAACACCGGGGAGCTGTTTTTT | CAWAGRGNTGELFF
NA | NA | TRBJ1-2 | TRBV6-5 | 16 | TGTGCCAGCAGTTACTCGGTAGGGGGTGGGTCGACTGGCTACACCTTC | CASSYSVGGGSTGYTF
NA | TRBD1 | TRBJ1-6 | TRBV6-1 | 14 | TGTGCCAGCAGTGGGACAGGGGATAATTCACCCCTCCACTTT | CASSGTGDNSPLHF
NA | TRBD2 | TRBJ2-2 | TRBV5-1 | 17 | TGCGCCAGCAGCTTGTCTAGCGGGGGCATCACAACCGGGGAGCTGTTTTTT | CASSLSSGGITTGELFF
NA | NA | TRBJ1-6 | TRBV6-1 | 15 | TGTGCCAGCAGCCACGGTGGGACGGGGAATTCACCCCTCCACTTT | CASSHGGTGNSPLHF
NA | TRBD2 | TRBJ2-7 | TRBV9 | 15 | TGTGCCAGCAGCGGATCCGGGACTAGCTCCCACGAGCAGTACTTC | CASSGSGTSSHEQYF
NA | NA | TRBJ2-2 | TRBV2 | 13 | TGTGCCAGGCCGGGGCAGTACACCGGGGAGCTGTTTTTT | CARPGQYTGELFF
NA | TRBD1 | TRBJ1-1 | TRBV6-1 | 14 | TGTGCCAGCAGTGAGTACAGGGGAGAAACTGAAGCTTTCTTT | CASSEYRGETEAFF
NA | NA | TRBJ1-1 | TRBV4-2 | 12 | TGTGCCAGCAGCCAAGATCGGCTTGAAGCTTTCTTT | CASSQDRLEAFF
NA | NA | TRBJ2-1 | TRBV11-2 | 17 | TGTGCCAGCAGCCCTGAGATAGGGCGGGGCACGCTTGTAAAGCAGTTCTTC | CASSPEIGRGTLVKQFF
NA | NA | TRBJ2-1 | TRBV28 | 14 | TGTGCCAGCAGTTTCGGGCAGGGGGGTACTGAGCAGTTCTTC | CASSFGQGGTEQFF
few | TRBD2 | TRBJ2-3 | TRBV28 | 15 | TGTGCCAGCAGCCCCTCTGCGGGGGGCTTAGATACGCAGTATTTT | CASSPSAGGLDTQYF
once | TRBD1 | TRBJ2-7 | TRBV19 | 15 | TGTGCCAGTAGTATAGAATACAGGGGACCCTACGAGCAGTACTTC | CASSIEYRGPYEQYF
NA | NA | TRBJ1-1 | TRBV19 | 16 | TGTGCCAGTAGTTTAGGCCGGTGGCCGGGGAACACTGAAGCTTTCTTT | CASSLGRWPGNTEAFF
NA | TRBD2 | TRBJ2-3 | TRBV6-4 | 15 | TGTGCCAGCAGGCTGAGCGGGGGGGCGGCAGATACGCAGTATTTT | CASRLSGGAADTQYF
NA | NA | TRBJ2-5 | TRBV7-7 | 15 | TGTGCCAGCAGCTTGGCCCCTAGTTTAGGGGAGACCCAGTACTTC | CASSLAPSLGETQYF
NA | TRBD1 | TRBJ1-1 | TRBV6-1 | 14 | TGTGCCAGCAGTGAAAGATATGAGACAGGGGAGGCTTTCTTT | CASSERYETGEAFF
NA | NA | TRBJ1-2 | TRBV2 | 11 | TGTGCCAGGGGGTTAGGATATGGCTACACCTTC | CARGLGYGYTF
once | TRBD1 | TRBJ1-6 | TRBV5-1 | 14 | TGCGCCAGCAGCTCGACAGGGGGCATTTCACCCCTCCACTTT | CASSSTGGISPLHF
NA | TRBD2 | TRBJ2-5 | TRBV5-4 | 16 | TGTGCCAGCAGCCCCCGGAGCGGGGGGGGTTCAGAGACCCAGTACTTC | CASSPRSGGGSETQYF
once | NA | TRBJ1-1 | TRBV6-6 | 16 | TGTGCCAGCAGTTACCCTTCCAGGGAGGGCAACACTGAAGCTTTCTTT | CASSYPSREGNTEAFF
NA | NA | TRBJ2-5 | TRBV5-8 | 13 | TGTGCCAGCAGCTTGGAGAGCGGAGAGACCCAGTACTTC | CASSLESGETQYF
NA | TRBD2 | TRBJ2-3 | TRBV9 | 15 | TGTGCCAGCAGCGCTAGCGGGGGCCACACAGATACGCAGTATTTT | CASSASGGHTDTQYF
NA | NA | TRBJ2-7 | TRBV19 | 13 | TGTGCCAGTAGTCTCCGGAGCGTCTACGAGCAGTACTTC | CASSLRSVYEQYF
NA | TRBD1 | TRBJ2-6 | TRBV5-6 | 15 | TGTGCCAGCAGCCCGACAGGGGGCGGGGCCAACGTCCTGACTTTC | CASSPTGGGANVLTF
NA | TRBD1 | TRBJ1-2 | TRBV5-6 | 16 | TGTGCCAGCAGCCTTAGAACAGGGGGCTTAATCCACGGCTACACCTTC | CASSLRTGGLIHGYTF
NA | TRBD1 | TRBJ1-5 | TRBV27 | 11 | TGTGCCAGCGGCTACAGGGGGCCCCAGCATTTT | CASGYRGPQHF
few | NA | TRBJ1-6 | TRBV13 | 19 | TGTGCCAGCAGCACCAAATTGACAGGCGGCTCCTCCTATAATTCACCCCTCCACTTT | CASSTKLTGGSSYNSPLHF
once | NA | TRBJ2-1 | TRBV7-2 | 12 | TGTGCCAGCAGCTTTCGGGAACGAGAGCAGTTCTTC | CASSFREREQFF
NA | NA | TRBJ1-5 | TRBV19 | 15 | TGTGCCAGTAGTATGGATAGGTATGTCAATCAGCCCCAGCATTTT | CASSMDRYVNQPQHF